Below, 4 T cell receptor beta chains from the same sample are listed, as sequenced in a study of identical twins. In TCRdb, the 5' RACE reads were re-called with MiXCR into one record per CDR3 protein. Here the sample spans some 300,000 distinct CDR3 sequences, 9% to 15% being singletons. These data also formed part of another study, on yellow fever vaccine responses in identical twins.

The sample was CD8+ T cells sorted from blood. All receptors derive from a woman under 30 in good health.

This clonotype was counted many times. The V call is TRBV6-1, the J call TRBJ1-5; 8 bases fit TRBD1. The germline V gene has CDR1 MNHNS and CDR2 SASEGT. The length of the CDR3 is 14 residues. J lost 3 bases, V lost 6 bases, and 4 bases had no gene match. CDR3 protein: CASSSTGDNQPQHF. The CDR3 bases are TGTGCCAGCAGCTCGACAGGGGACAATCAGCCCCAGCATTTT.

The rearrangement joins TRBV5-6 to TRBJ2-2; TRBD2 might be the D (6 bases). V was clipped by 5 bases and J by 5 bases, with 16 bases between them. The CDR3 consists of 15 residues. Germline CDR1 and CDR2: SGHDT and YYEEEE. The CDR3 region is CASSPRPGVTGELFF. CDR3 DNA sequence: TGTGCCAGCAGTCCCCGGCCGGGAGTAACCGGGGAGCTGTTTTTT.

This clonotype occurred many times. The chain employs TRBV12-3 or TRBV12-4 and TRBJ2-5; 7 bases are a match to TRBD2. CDR3 size: 13 residues. V lost 3 bases and J lost 7; bases outside the gene matches: 5. In nucleotides, the CDR3 is TGTGCCAGCAGTTTTAGGGCTAGCGGGACCCAGTACTTC. Amino acids: CASSFRASGTQYF.

This clonotype occurred a few times. V usage is TRBV5-4 and J usage is TRBJ2-1; 8 bases fit TRBD2. The CDR3 sequence is 16 residues long. Per the germline V gene, CDR1 is SGHNT and CDR2 is YYREEE (reference sequence). V shed 5 bases and J 8 bases; nucleotides not matched to a gene: 15. The CDR3 DNA reads as TGTGCCAGCAGTGGATCCGGGACTAGTCTGTGGTATGAGCAGTTCTTC. This sequence encodes CASSGSGTSLWYEQFF.